A selection of T cell receptor beta chains follows, all from one sample in a study of blood T cells in healthy people across ages. MiXCR, run by TCRdb on the 5' RACE reads, gives a single entry per CDR3 protein. The data contain approximately 800,000 distinct CDR3 sequences, roughly 25% of them singletons. The data were also submitted as part of a second study, on T cells of mothers and their children.

Sample: blood. These receptors were collected from a boy younger than 18 in good health. The CDR3 runs from the conserved cysteine through the conserved F or W. Each record gives: D gene, V gene, J gene, clone size, CDR3 length, CDR3 protein, CDR3 DNA. D genes are given only for firm matches. The size entry is marked missing in some rows and otherwise reads once, few, many or a size class.

D gene: NA; V gene: TRBV20-1; J gene: TRBJ1-6; clone size: NA; CDR3 length: 14; CDR3 protein: CSARGGANNSPLHF; CDR3 DNA: TGCAGTGCTAGGGGGGGGGCAAATAATTCACCCCTCCACTTT
D gene: NA; V gene: TRBV5-1; J gene: TRBJ1-4; clone size: many; CDR3 length: 15; CDR3 protein: CASSSLPNLNEKLFF; CDR3 DNA: TGCGCCAGCAGCTCGCTGCCGAACCTAAATGAAAAACTGTTTTTT
D gene: NA; V gene: TRBV12-3/TRBV12-4; J gene: TRBJ1-3; clone size: NA; CDR3 length: 15; CDR3 protein: CASGRGQDSGNTIYF; CDR3 DNA: TGTGCCAGCGGGCGTGGGCAGGACTCTGGAAACACCATATATTTT
D gene: NA; V gene: TRBV29-1; J gene: TRBJ2-1; clone size: NA; CDR3 length: 14; CDR3 protein: CSVVSGAGANEQFF; CDR3 DNA: TGCAGCGTTGTGAGTGGGGCAGGCGCCAATGAGCAGTTCTTC
D gene: NA; V gene: TRBV5-5; J gene: TRBJ2-7; clone size: few; CDR3 length: 15; CDR3 protein: CASSLAQLVSYEQYF; CDR3 DNA: TGTGCCAGCAGCTTGGCCCAGTTGGTCTCCTACGAGCAGTACTTC
D gene: TRBD1; V gene: TRBV18; J gene: TRBJ1-2; clone size: NA; CDR3 length: 14; CDR3 protein: CASSPDRVRDGYTF; CDR3 DNA: TGTGCCAGCTCACCGGACAGGGTTCGGGATGGCTACACCTTC
D gene: TRBD2; V gene: TRBV7-9; J gene: TRBJ2-7; clone size: NA; CDR3 length: 15; CDR3 protein: CASSPTSGGTYGQYF; CDR3 DNA: TGTGCCAGCAGCCCTACTAGCGGGGGGACCTACGGGCAGTACTTC
D gene: NA; V gene: TRBV25-1; J gene: TRBJ2-7; clone size: NA; CDR3 length: 12; CDR3 protein: CASRLDSHEQYF; CDR3 DNA: TGTGCCAGCAGGCTCGACAGCCACGAGCAGTACTTC
D gene: NA; V gene: TRBV12-3/TRBV12-4; J gene: TRBJ1-2; clone size: NA; CDR3 length: 13; CDR3 protein: CASSRDKIYGYTF; CDR3 DNA: TGTGCCAGCAGCCGGGACAAAATTTATGGCTACACCTTC
D gene: TRBD1; V gene: TRBV11-2; J gene: TRBJ1-1; clone size: NA; CDR3 length: 15; CDR3 protein: CASSWMGKGATEAFF; CDR3 DNA: TGTGCCAGCAGCTGGATGGGGAAGGGGGCCACTGAAGCTTTCTTT
D gene: TRBD2; V gene: TRBV6-7; J gene: TRBJ2-1; clone size: NA; CDR3 length: 15; CDR3 protein: CASGILAGPLNEQFF; CDR3 DNA: TGTGCCAGCGGGATCCTAGCGGGACCCCTTAATGAGCAGTTCTTC
D gene: TRBD1; V gene: TRBV11-2; J gene: TRBJ2-5; clone size: NA; CDR3 length: 15; CDR3 protein: CASSFAQGATETQYF; CDR3 DNA: TGTGCCAGCAGCTTTGCGCAGGGGGCTACGGAGACCCAGTACTTC
D gene: NA; V gene: TRBV6-5; J gene: TRBJ1-5; clone size: once; CDR3 length: 15; CDR3 protein: CASSYSSRNNQPQHF; CDR3 DNA: TGTGCCAGCAGTTACTCGTCACGGAACAATCAGCCCCAGCATTTT
D gene: NA; V gene: TRBV7-9; J gene: TRBJ1-1; clone size: few; CDR3 length: 12; CDR3 protein: CAIIPGGTEAFF; CDR3 DNA: TGTGCCATTATCCCCGGGGGGACTGAAGCTTTCTTT
D gene: NA; V gene: TRBV13; J gene: TRBJ2-7; clone size: few; CDR3 length: 13; CDR3 protein: CASSLLRSYEQYF; CDR3 DNA: TGTGCCAGCAGCTTATTACGGTCCTACGAGCAGTACTTC
D gene: NA; V gene: TRBV20-1; J gene: TRBJ2-3; clone size: few; CDR3 length: 14; CDR3 protein: CSASGDPGTDTQYF; CDR3 DNA: TGCAGTGCTAGTGGGGACCCCGGCACAGATACGCAGTATTTT
D gene: NA; V gene: TRBV2; J gene: TRBJ2-7; clone size: NA; CDR3 length: 14; CDR3 protein: CATSWSALTYEQYF; CDR3 DNA: TGTGCCACCTCTTGGTCGGCGCTAACCTACGAGCAGTACTTC
D gene: NA; V gene: TRBV20-1; J gene: TRBJ2-5; clone size: NA; CDR3 length: 16; CDR3 protein: CSARDQGGGPQETQYF; CDR3 DNA: TGCAGTGCTAGAGATCAAGGGGGGGGCCCTCAGGAGACCCAGTACTTC
D gene: TRBD2; V gene: TRBV5-1; J gene: TRBJ2-7; clone size: NA; CDR3 length: 15; CDR3 protein: CASSLRTSGGLEQYF; CDR3 DNA: TGCGCCAGCAGCTTGAGGACTAGCGGGGGTCTCGAGCAGTACTTC
D gene: TRBD1; V gene: TRBV7-3; J gene: TRBJ1-2; clone size: few; CDR3 length: 19; CDR3 protein: CASSLLPGTGVGSNYGYTF; CDR3 DNA: TGTGCCAGCAGCTTACTACCGGGGACAGGGGTCGGTTCGAACTATGGCTACACCTTC
D gene: TRBD1; V gene: TRBV10-3; J gene: TRBJ2-5; clone size: NA; CDR3 length: 14; CDR3 protein: CAISESGQGETQYF; CDR3 DNA: TGTGCCATCAGTGAGTCCGGACAGGGGGAGACCCAGTACTTC
D gene: NA; V gene: TRBV5-1; J gene: TRBJ1-2; clone size: many; CDR3 length: 13; CDR3 protein: CASSLGPEYGYTF; CDR3 DNA: TGCGCCAGCAGCTTGGGGCCCGAGTATGGCTACACCTTC
D gene: NA; V gene: TRBV12-3/TRBV12-4; J gene: TRBJ2-5; clone size: NA; CDR3 length: 13; CDR3 protein: CASSAFGRVTQYF; CDR3 DNA: TGTGCCAGCTCTGCTTTCGGGAGAGTGACCCAGTACTTC
D gene: TRBD1; V gene: TRBV6-1; J gene: TRBJ1-4; clone size: NA; CDR3 length: 17; CDR3 protein: CASSPLGTEQSNEKLFF; CDR3 DNA: TGTGCCAGCAGTCCCCTCGGGACAGAACAGTCTAATGAAAAACTGTTTTTT
D gene: NA; V gene: TRBV12-3/TRBV12-4; J gene: TRBJ2-5; clone size: many; CDR3 length: 14; CDR3 protein: CASSSSRLWETQYF; CDR3 DNA: TGTGCCAGCAGTTCCTCCAGGCTATGGGAGACCCAGTACTTC
D gene: NA; V gene: TRBV3-1; J gene: TRBJ2-7; clone size: NA; CDR3 length: 13; CDR3 protein: CASSRAPHPEQYF; CDR3 DNA: TGTGCCAGCAGCCGGGCCCCCCATCCTGAGCAGTACTTC
D gene: TRBD2; V gene: TRBV20-1; J gene: TRBJ2-5; clone size: few; CDR3 length: 13; CDR3 protein: CSAGRLAQETQYF; CDR3 DNA: TGCAGTGCTGGGCGACTAGCGCAAGAGACCCAGTACTTC
D gene: NA; V gene: TRBV6-4; J gene: TRBJ2-3; clone size: NA; CDR3 length: 14; CDR3 protein: CASSAGTHTDTQYF; CDR3 DNA: TGTGCCAGCAGTGCCGGGACACACACAGATACGCAGTATTTT
D gene: TRBD2; V gene: TRBV5-1; J gene: TRBJ2-5; clone size: few; CDR3 length: 14; CDR3 protein: CASSLGEGQETRYF; CDR3 DNA: TGCGCCAGCAGCTTGGGGGAGGGCCAAGAGACCCGGTACTTC
D gene: NA; V gene: TRBV5-1; J gene: TRBJ2-7; clone size: few; CDR3 length: 14; CDR3 protein: CASSLDPGGYEQYF; CDR3 DNA: TGCGCCAGCAGCTTGGATCCGGGCGGGTACGAGCAGTACTTC
D gene: NA; V gene: TRBV11-2; J gene: TRBJ1-4; clone size: many; CDR3 length: 11; CDR3 protein: CASSSYEKLFF; CDR3 DNA: TGTGCCAGCAGCTCCTATGAAAAACTGTTTTTT
D gene: NA; V gene: TRBV12-3/TRBV12-4; J gene: TRBJ1-6; clone size: NA; CDR3 length: 13; CDR3 protein: CASSLPSLGPLHF; CDR3 DNA: TGTGCCAGCAGTTTACCCTCTCTCGGACCCCTCCACTTT
D gene: NA; V gene: TRBV5-4; J gene: TRBJ2-1; clone size: few; CDR3 length: 15; CDR3 protein: CASTLAGSSYNEQFF; CDR3 DNA: TGTGCCAGCACCCTGGCAGGGAGCTCCTACAATGAGCAGTTCTTC
D gene: TRBD2; V gene: TRBV7-9; J gene: TRBJ2-3; clone size: NA; CDR3 length: 16; CDR3 protein: CASSRLASGSSDTQYF; CDR3 DNA: TGTGCCAGCAGCAGGCTTGCTAGCGGGAGTTCCGATACGCAGTATTTT
D gene: TRBD1; V gene: TRBV29-1; J gene: TRBJ1-5; clone size: few; CDR3 length: 13; CDR3 protein: CSVQGQNNQPQHF; CDR3 DNA: TGCAGTGTACAGGGGCAGAACAATCAGCCCCAGCATTTT
D gene: NA; V gene: TRBV14; J gene: TRBJ2-5; clone size: many; CDR3 length: 14; CDR3 protein: CASSQVALAETQYF; CDR3 DNA: TGTGCCAGCAGCCAAGTCGCTCTTGCAGAGACCCAGTACTTC
D gene: TRBD1; V gene: TRBV18; J gene: TRBJ2-7; clone size: many; CDR3 length: 15; CDR3 protein: CASSPGTGVSYEQYF; CDR3 DNA: TGTGCCAGCTCACCGGGGACAGGGGTCTCCTACGAGCAGTACTTC
D gene: NA; V gene: TRBV9; J gene: TRBJ2-7; clone size: few; CDR3 length: 15; CDR3 protein: CASSSGPGYPYEQYF; CDR3 DNA: TGTGCCAGCAGCTCCGGGCCCGGGTATCCCTACGAGCAGTACTTC
D gene: NA; V gene: TRBV11-1; J gene: TRBJ2-3; clone size: once; CDR3 length: 15; CDR3 protein: CASSLVPGRRETQYF; CDR3 DNA: TGTGCCAGCAGCTTAGTCCCAGGGAGGAGAGAGACCCAGTACTTT
D gene: NA; V gene: TRBV20-1; J gene: TRBJ2-1; clone size: few; CDR3 length: 16; CDR3 protein: CSARDGELGAYNEQFF; CDR3 DNA: TGCAGTGCTAGAGATGGGGAATTGGGGGCCTACAATGAGCAGTTCTTC
D gene: NA; V gene: TRBV18; J gene: TRBJ2-5; clone size: few; CDR3 length: 13; CDR3 protein: CASSPGEQETQYF; CDR3 DNA: TGTGCCAGCTCCCCCGGGGAACAAGAGACCCAGTACTTC
D gene: NA; V gene: TRBV7-3; J gene: TRBJ2-3; clone size: few; CDR3 length: 15; CDR3 protein: CASSLAGWRTDTQYF; CDR3 DNA: TGTGCCAGCAGCTTAGCGGGGTGGCGCACAGATACGCAGTATTTT
D gene: NA; V gene: TRBV6-4; J gene: TRBJ2-1; clone size: NA; CDR3 length: 12; CDR3 protein: CASSDDLNEQFF; CDR3 DNA: TGTGCCAGCAGTGACGACCTAAATGAGCAGTTCTTC
D gene: TRBD2; V gene: TRBV10-3; J gene: TRBJ2-1; clone size: few; CDR3 length: 15; CDR3 protein: CAIRSRGGAYNEQFF; CDR3 DNA: TGTGCCATCAGGAGTCGCGGGGGGGCATACAATGAGCAGTTCTTC
D gene: NA; V gene: TRBV7-9; J gene: TRBJ1-1; clone size: NA; CDR3 length: 13; CDR3 protein: CASSLEDYFEAFF; CDR3 DNA: TGTGCCAGCAGCTTAGAGGACTACTTTGAAGCTTTCTTT
D gene: TRBD2; V gene: TRBV18; J gene: TRBJ2-7; clone size: NA; CDR3 length: 15; CDR3 protein: CANSPGSGATYEQYF; CDR3 DNA: TGTGCCAACTCACCCGGGAGCGGGGCTACCTACGAGCAGTACTTC
D gene: NA; V gene: TRBV6-2/TRBV6-3; J gene: TRBJ2-6; clone size: few; CDR3 length: 14; CDR3 protein: CASSTISGANVLTF; CDR3 DNA: TGTGCCAGCAGCACTATCTCTGGGGCCAACGTCCTGACTTTC
D gene: NA; V gene: TRBV5-1; J gene: TRBJ2-2; clone size: NA; CDR3 length: 17; CDR3 protein: CASSLDSPTYLTGELFF; CDR3 DNA: TGCGCCAGCAGCTTGGACTCACCCACCTACCTAACCGGGGAGCTGTTTTTT
D gene: TRBD1; V gene: TRBV7-9; J gene: TRBJ2-3; clone size: NA; CDR3 length: 17; CDR3 protein: CASSLDPTGWSADTQYF; CDR3 DNA: TGTGCCAGCAGCTTAGACCCGACAGGGTGGAGTGCAGATACGCAGTATTTT
D gene: NA; V gene: TRBV20-1; J gene: TRBJ1-4; clone size: few; CDR3 length: 14; CDR3 protein: CSARVLGGNEKLFF; CDR3 DNA: TGCAGTGCTAGAGTTCTGGGGGGGAATGAAAAACTGTTTTTT
D gene: NA; V gene: TRBV4-1; J gene: TRBJ1-6; clone size: NA; CDR3 length: 14; CDR3 protein: CASSQVTLLSPLHF; CDR3 DNA: TGCGCCAGCAGCCAAGTAACCCTACTCTCACCCCTCCACTTT
D gene: NA; V gene: TRBV20-1; J gene: TRBJ1-2; clone size: NA; CDR3 length: 11; CDR3 protein: CSVPVGVGYTF; CDR3 DNA: TGCAGTGTACCCGTAGGCGTCGGCTACACCTTC
D gene: NA; V gene: TRBV7-9; J gene: TRBJ2-1; clone size: NA; CDR3 length: 17; CDR3 protein: CASSDYPRSTTYNEQFF; CDR3 DNA: TGTGCCAGCAGCGATTACCCGCGCTCGACAACCTACAATGAGCAGTTCTTC